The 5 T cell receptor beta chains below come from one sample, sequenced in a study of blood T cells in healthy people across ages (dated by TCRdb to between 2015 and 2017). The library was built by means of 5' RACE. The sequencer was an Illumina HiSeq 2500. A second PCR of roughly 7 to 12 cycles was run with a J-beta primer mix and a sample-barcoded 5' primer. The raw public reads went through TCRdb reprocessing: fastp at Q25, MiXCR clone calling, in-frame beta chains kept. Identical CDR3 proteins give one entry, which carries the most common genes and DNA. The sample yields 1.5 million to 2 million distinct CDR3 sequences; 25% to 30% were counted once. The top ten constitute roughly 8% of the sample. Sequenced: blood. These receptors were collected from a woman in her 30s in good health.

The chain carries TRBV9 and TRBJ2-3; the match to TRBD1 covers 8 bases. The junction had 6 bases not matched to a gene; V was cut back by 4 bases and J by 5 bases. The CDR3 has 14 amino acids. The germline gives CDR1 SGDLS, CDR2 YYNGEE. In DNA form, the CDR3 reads TGTGCCAGCAGCCCTACAGGGGGAATAGATACGCAGTATTTT. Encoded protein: CASSPTGGIDTQYF.

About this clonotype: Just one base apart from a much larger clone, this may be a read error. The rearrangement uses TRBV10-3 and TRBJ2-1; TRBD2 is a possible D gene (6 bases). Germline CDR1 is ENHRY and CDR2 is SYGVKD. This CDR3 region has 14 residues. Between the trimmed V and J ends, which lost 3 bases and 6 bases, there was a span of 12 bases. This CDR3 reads CAISDTSEGNEQFF. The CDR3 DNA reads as TGTGCCATCAGTGACACTTCGGAGGGCAATGAGCAGTTCTTC.

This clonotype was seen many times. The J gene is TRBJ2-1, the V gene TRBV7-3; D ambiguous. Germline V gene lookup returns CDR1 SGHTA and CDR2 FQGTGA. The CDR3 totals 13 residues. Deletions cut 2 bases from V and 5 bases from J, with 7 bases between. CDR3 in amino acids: CASSLVQNNEQFF. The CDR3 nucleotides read TGTGCCAGCAGCTTAGTGCAAAACAATGAGCAGTTCTTC.

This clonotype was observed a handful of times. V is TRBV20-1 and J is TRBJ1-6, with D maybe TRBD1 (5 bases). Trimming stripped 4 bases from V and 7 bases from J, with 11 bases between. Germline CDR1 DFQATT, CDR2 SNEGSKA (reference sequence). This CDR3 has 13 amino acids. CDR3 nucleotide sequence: TGCAGTGCTAAGATCGGGGGAAATTCACCCCTCCACTTT. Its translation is CSAKIGGNSPLHF.

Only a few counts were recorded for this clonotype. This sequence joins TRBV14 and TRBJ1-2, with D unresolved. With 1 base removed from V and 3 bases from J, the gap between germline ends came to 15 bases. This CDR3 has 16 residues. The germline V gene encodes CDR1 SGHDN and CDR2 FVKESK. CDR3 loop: CASSQVAGETDYGYTF. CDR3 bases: TGTGCCAGCAGCCAAGTGGCCGGAGAAACAGACTATGGCTACACCTTC.